This T cell receptor beta chain appears in the sequencing data of a study of blood T cell repertoires in COVID-19. The wider study: Acute-phase and convalescent COVID-19 samples originated in the United States, Italy and Spain. T cells, B-cell-depleted T cells, or PBMCs supplied cDNA or gDNA.

The CDR3 length is 13 residues. Germline V gives CDR1 LNHNV, CDR2 YYDKDF (reference sequence). V was pared by 5 bases and J by 2 bases, with 10 bases between. Original handling: It was from reference gene primer amplification that nucleated cell counts were estimated. TCRdb's table, derived via immunoSEQ multiplex PCR, lists solely in-frame clones and lacks some. V and J calls and clone size are those listed in that table; D and trimming were worked out from the DNA. The table records under 200,000 clones, roughly 84% of them present only once. This chain links TRBV15 with TRBJ2-7; D gene uncertain. The sequenced sample consisted of peripheral blood. The sequence was collected from a human donor in a cohort sampled during active COVID-19. The CDR3 here is CATSVNSAYEQYF. In nucleotides, the CDR3 is TGTGCCACCAGCGTAAACAGTGCCTACGAGCAGTACTTC.